This T cell receptor (beta chain) appears in the sequencing data of a study of regulatory T cells in long-lasting Graves disease. General observations from the study: A greater number of public clonotypes (fewer than 3,000) was shared by persistent patients than by new patients (about 880).

Noted time point: newly diagnosed GD, antithyroid drugs for less than 3 months. PBMC RNA was the source of the TCR library. To make TCR beta libraries, researchers used iRepertoire HTBI primers and Arm-PCR of CDR3 regions. Per the original methods: Across the samples, identification revealed approximately 66 TRBV and more than twelve TRBJ segments. TCRdb re-analysed the multiplex PCR reads in MiXCR, keeping a single row per CDR3 protein. These V and J calls rely on TCRdb rather than the paper's analysis. The table records some 250,000 distinct CDR3 sequences, approximately 20% of them present only once. This clonotype has ten or more counts. The antigen remains unidentified. CDR3 size: 12 residues. The germline V and J ends were trimmed by 4 bases and 6 bases, with 7 bases remaining between them. Germline CDR1 LNHDA, CDR2 SQIVND (reference sequence).

The source was peripheral blood mononuclear cells (PBMCs), collected at new diagnosis, from a patient treated with antithyroid drugs. V and J are TRBV19 and TRBJ1-5; D uncertain. The receptor's source is a female donor with Graves disease. CDR3 sequence: CASSRAFQPQHF. CDR3 coding DNA: TGTGCCAGTAGTAGGGCATTTCAGCCCCAGCATTTT.